This T cell receptor beta chain was recorded in a study of blood T cell repertoires in COVID-19. The overall study: Samples representing acute and convalescent COVID-19 were sourced from the United States, Italy and Spain. T cells, B-cell-depleted T cells, or PBMCs supplied cDNA or gDNA.

The method was immunoSEQ multiplex PCR; TCRdb's version includes in-frame clones alone and lacks a portion of them. The table has more than 110,000 clones, 76% seen once. The V segment lost 4 bases and the J segment 4 bases; nucleotides outside the gene matches: 5. The CDR3 is made up of 14 amino acids. Germline lookup yields CDR1 KGHSH and CDR2 LQKENI. Sequencing was carried out using peripheral blood. The J gene is TRBJ2-5, the V gene TRBV18, with 8 bases that match TRBD1. The clonotype originates from a woman at least 80 years old with active or convalescent COVID-19. The CDR3 sequence is CASSRYDRGETQYF. CDR3 coding DNA: TGTGCCAGCTCACGATACGACAGGGGAGAGACCCAGTACTTC.